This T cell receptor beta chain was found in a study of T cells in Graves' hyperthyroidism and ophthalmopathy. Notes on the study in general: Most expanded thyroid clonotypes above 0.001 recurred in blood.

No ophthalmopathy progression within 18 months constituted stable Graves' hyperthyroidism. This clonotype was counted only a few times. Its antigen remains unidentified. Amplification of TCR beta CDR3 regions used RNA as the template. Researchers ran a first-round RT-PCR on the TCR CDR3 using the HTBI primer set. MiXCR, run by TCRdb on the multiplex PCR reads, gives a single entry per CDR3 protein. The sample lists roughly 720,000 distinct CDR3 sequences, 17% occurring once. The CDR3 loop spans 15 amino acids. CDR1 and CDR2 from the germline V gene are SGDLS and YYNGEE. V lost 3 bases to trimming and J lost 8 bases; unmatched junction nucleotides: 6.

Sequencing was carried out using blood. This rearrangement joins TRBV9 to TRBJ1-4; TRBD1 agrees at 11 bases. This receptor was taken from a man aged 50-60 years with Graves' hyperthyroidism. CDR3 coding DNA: TGTGCCAGCAGCGGATCGGGACAGGGGGACGAAAAACTGTTTTTT. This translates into CASSGSGQGDEKLFF.